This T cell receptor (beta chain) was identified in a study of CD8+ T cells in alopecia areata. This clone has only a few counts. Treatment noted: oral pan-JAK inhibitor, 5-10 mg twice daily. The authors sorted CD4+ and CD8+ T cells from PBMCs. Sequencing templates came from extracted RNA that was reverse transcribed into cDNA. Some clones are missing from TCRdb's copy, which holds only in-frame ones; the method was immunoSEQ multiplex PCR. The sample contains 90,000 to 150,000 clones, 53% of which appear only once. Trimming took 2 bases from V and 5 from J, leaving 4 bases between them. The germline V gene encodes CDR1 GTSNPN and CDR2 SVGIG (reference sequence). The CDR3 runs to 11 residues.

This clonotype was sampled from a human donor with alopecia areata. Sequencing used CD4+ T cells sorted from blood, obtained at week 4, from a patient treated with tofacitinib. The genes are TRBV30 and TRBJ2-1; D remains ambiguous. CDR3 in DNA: TGTGCCTGGAGTTTCAACAATGAGCAGTTCTTC. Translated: CAWSFNNEQFF.